This TCR beta chain was identified during a study of blood T cell repertoires in COVID-19. The CDR3 runs to 15 residues. Unmatched junction bases numbered 12, after V lost 9 bases and J lost 9 bases. Germline CDR1 reads MGHDK; CDR2 reads SYGVNS. The cohort comprised adults aged about 18 to 90 years residing in approximately 22 US areas. Sequencing was performed with immunoSEQ multiplex PCR; in TCRdb, only in-frame clones are kept and a portion is missing. The sample consists of 270,000 or so clones, approximately 91% of them appearing once. This clone was counted only a few times. Input material: PBMCs or T cells enriched from blood (not recorded which). The clonotype was recovered from a woman aged 35 to 49 with acute COVID-19. The V call is TRBV25-1, the J call TRBJ2-1; 12 bases are a match to TRBD2. Here the CDR3 DNA reads TGTGCCAGTTCGGGGGCGACTAGCGGGAGTGCTGAGCAGTTCTTC. It specifies CASSGATSGSAEQFF. The complete variable domain, with remaining parts taken from reference TRBV25-1 and TRBJ2-1, reads EADIYQTPRYLVIGTGKKITLECSQTMGHDKMYWYQQDPGMELHLIHYSYGVNSTEKGDLSSESTVSRIRTEHFPLTLESARPSHTSQYLCASSGATSGSAEQFFGPGTRLTVL.